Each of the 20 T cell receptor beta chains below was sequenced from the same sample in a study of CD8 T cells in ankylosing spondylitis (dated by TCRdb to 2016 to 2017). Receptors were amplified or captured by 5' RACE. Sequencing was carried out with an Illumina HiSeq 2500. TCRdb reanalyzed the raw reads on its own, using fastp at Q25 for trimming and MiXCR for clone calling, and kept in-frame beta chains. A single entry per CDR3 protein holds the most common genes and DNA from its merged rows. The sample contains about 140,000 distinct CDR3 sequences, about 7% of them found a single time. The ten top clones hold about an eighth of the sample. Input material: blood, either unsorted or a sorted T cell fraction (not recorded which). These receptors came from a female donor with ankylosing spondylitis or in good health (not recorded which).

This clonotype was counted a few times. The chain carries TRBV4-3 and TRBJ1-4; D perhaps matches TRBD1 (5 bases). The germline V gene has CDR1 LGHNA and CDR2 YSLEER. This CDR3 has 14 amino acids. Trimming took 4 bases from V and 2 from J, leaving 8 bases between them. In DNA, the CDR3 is TGCGCCAGCAGCCTAGACAGTACTAATGAAAAACTGTTTTTT. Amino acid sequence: CASSLDSTNEKLFF.

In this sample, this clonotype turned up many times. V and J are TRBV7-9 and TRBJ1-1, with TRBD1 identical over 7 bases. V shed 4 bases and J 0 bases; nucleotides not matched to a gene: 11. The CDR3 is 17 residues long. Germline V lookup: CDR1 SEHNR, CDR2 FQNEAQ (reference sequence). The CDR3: CASSSESPDRLNTEAFF. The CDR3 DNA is TGTGCCAGCAGCTCCGAATCGCCGGACAGGCTGAACACTGAAGCTTTCTTT.

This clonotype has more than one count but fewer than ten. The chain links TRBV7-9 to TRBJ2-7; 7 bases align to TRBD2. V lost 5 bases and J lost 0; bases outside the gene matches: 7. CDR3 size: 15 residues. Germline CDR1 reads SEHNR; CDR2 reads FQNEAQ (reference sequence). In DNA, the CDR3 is TGTGCCAGCAGCCCCGGGGGGTCCTCCTCCTACGAGCAGTACTTC. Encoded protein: CASSPGGSSSYEQYF.

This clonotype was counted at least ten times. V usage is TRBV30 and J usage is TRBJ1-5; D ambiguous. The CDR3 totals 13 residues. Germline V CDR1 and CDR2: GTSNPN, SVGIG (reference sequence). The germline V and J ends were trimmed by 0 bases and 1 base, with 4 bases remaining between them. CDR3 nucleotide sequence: TGTGCCTGGAGTGTAGACAGCAATCAGCCCCAGCATTTT. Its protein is CAWSVDSNQPQHF.

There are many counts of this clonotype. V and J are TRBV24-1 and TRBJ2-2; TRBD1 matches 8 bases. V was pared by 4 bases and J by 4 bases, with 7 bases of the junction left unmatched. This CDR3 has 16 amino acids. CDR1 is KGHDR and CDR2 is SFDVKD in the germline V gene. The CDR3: CATSDPGQGRTGELFF. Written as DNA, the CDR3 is TGTGCCACCAGTGACCCTGGACAGGGACGCACCGGGGAGCTGTTTTTT.

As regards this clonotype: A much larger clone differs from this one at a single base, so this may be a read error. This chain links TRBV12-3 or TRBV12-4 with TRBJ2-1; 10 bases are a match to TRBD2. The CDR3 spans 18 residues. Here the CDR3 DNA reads TGTACCAGCAGTTTAAGGCTAGCGGGGGACTACTCCTACAATGAGCAGTTCTTC. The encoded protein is CTSSLRLAGDYSYNEQFF.

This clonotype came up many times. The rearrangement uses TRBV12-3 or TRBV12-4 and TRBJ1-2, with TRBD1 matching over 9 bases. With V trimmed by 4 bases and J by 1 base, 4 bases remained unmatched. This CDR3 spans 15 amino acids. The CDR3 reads CASSSRDRVNYGYTF. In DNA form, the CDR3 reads TGTGCCAGCAGTTCCCGGGACAGGGTTAACTATGGCTACACCTTC.

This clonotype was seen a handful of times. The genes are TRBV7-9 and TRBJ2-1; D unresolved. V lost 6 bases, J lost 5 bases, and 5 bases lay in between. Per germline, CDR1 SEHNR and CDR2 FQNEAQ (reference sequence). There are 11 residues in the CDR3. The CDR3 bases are TGTGCCAGCAGAGGTAACAATGAGCAGTTCTTC. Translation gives CASRGNNEQFF.

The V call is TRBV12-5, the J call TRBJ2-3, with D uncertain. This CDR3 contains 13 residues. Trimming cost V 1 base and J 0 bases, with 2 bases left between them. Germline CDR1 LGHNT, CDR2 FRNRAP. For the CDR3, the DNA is TGTGCTAGTGGTTTGGCTAGCACAGATACGCAGTATTTT. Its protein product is CASGLASTDTQYF.

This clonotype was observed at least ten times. CDR3 sequence reads: CASSHQTGKFEAFF. In DNA, the CDR3 is TGCGCCAGCAGCCATCAGACAGGGAAATTTGAAGCTTTCTTT. V is TRBV5-1 and J is TRBJ1-1; 7 nucleotides line up with TRBD1. V lost 4 bases and J lost 7; bases outside the gene matches: 10. The CDR3 runs 14 residues. The germline CDR1 and CDR2 sequences are SGHRS and YFSETQ. Using reference TRBV5-1 and TRBJ1-1 for the parts outside the CDR3, the full variable domain is KAGVTQTPRYLIKTRGQQVTLSCSPISGHRSVSWYQQTPGQGLQFLFEYFSETQRNKGNFPGRFSGRQFSNSRSEMNVSTLELGDSALYLCASSHQTGKFEAFFGQGTRLTVV.

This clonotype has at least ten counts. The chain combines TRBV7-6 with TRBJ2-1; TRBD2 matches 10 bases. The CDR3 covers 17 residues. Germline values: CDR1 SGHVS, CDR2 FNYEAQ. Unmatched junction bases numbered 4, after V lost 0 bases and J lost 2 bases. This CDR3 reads CASSLAGLARTYNEQFF. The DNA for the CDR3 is TGTGCCAGCAGCTTAGCGGGACTAGCGAGAACCTACAATGAGCAGTTCTTC. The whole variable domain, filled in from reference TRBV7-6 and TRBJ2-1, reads GAGVSQSPRYKVTKRGQDVALRCDPISGHVSLYWYRQALGQGPEFLTYFNYEAQQDKSGLPNDRFSAERPEGSISTLTIQRTEQRDSAMYRCASSLAGLARTYNEQFFGPGTRLTVL.

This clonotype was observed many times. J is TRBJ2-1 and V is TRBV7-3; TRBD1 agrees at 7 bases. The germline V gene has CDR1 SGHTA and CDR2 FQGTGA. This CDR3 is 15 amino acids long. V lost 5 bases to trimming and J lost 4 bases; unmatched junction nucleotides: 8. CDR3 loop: CASSRTGTEYNEQFF. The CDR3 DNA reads TGTGCCAGCAGCCGAACCGGGACAGAATACAATGAGCAGTTCTTC.

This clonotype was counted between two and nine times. The CDR3 sequence: CASSWLAGGSYEQYF. In DNA, the CDR3 is TGTGCCAGCAGTTGGTTAGCGGGGGGTTCCTACGAGCAGTACTTC. The chain employs TRBV12-3 or TRBV12-4 and TRBJ2-7; 10 nucleotides align to TRBD2. Losses at the gene ends were 4 bases for V and 1 base for J; bases not matched to a gene: 4. The CDR3 is 15 amino acids.

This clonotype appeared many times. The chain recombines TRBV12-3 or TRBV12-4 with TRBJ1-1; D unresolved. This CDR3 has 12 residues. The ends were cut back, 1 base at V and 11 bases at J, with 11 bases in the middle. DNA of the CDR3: TGTGCCAGCAGTTTAGAGAAGACGGCGGCTTTCTTT. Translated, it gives CASSLEKTAAFF.

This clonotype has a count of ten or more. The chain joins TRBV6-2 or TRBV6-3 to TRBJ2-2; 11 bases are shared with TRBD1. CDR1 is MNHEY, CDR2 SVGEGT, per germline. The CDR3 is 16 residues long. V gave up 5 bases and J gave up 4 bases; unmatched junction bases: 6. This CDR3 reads CASSRTGGGGTGELFF. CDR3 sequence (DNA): TGTGCCAGCAGTCGGACAGGGGGCGGTGGCACCGGGGAGCTGTTTTTT.

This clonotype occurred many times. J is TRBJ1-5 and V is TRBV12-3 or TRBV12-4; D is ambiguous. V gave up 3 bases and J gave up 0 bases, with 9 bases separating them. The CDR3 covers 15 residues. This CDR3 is CASSLSADSNQPQHF. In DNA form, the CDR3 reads TGTGCCAGCAGTTTGTCCGCTGATAGCAATCAGCCCCAGCATTTT.

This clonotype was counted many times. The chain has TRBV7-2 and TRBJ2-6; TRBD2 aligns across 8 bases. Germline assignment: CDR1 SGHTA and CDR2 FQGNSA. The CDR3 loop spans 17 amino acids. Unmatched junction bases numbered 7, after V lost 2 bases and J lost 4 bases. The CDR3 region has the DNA TGTGCCAGCAGCTTATCTAGCGGGCCGGGGGGGGCCAACGTCCTGACTTTC. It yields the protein CASSLSSGPGGANVLTF.

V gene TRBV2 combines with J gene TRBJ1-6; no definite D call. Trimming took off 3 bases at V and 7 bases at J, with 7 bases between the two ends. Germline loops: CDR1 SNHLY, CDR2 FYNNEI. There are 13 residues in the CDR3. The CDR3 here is CASSEGLNSPLHF. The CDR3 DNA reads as TGTGCCAGCAGTGAGGGATTAAATTCACCCCTCCACTTT.

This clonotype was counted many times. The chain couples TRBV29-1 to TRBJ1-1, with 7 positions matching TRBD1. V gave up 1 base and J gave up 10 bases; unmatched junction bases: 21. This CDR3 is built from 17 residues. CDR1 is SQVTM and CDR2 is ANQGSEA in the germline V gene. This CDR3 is CSVEARQGITTFNGAFF. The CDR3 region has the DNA TGCAGCGTTGAAGCCCGACAGGGAATAACAACGTTTAACGGAGCTTTCTTT.

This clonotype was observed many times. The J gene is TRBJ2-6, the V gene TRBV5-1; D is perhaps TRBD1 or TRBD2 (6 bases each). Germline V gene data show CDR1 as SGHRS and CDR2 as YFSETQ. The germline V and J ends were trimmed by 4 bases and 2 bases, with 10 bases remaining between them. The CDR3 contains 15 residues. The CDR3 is CASSKEGAGANVLTF. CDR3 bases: TGCGCCAGCAGCAAGGAGGGGGCTGGGGCCAACGTCCTGACTTTC.